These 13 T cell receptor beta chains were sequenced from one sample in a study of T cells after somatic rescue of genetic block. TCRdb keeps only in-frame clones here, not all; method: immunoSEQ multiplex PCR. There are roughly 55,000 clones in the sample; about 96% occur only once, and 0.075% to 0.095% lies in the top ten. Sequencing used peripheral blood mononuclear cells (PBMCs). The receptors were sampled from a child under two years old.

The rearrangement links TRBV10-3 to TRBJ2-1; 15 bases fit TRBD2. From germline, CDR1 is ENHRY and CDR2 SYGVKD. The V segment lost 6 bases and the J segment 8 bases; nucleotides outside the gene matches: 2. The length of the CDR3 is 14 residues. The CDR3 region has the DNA TGTGCCATCAGGGGGACTAGCGGGAGGCATGAGCAGTTCTTC. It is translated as CAIRGTSGRHEQFF.

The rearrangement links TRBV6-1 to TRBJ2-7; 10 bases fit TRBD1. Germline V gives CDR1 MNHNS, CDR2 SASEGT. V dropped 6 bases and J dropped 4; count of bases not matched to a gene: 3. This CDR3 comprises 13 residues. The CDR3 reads CASSGDRGYEQYF. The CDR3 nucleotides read TGTGCCAGCAGCGGGGACAGGGGATACGAGCAGTACTTC.

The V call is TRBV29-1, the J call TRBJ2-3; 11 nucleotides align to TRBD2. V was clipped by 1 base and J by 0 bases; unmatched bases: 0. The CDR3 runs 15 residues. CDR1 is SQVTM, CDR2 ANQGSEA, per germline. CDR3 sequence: CSVEGTSGSTDTQYF. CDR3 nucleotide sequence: TGCAGCGTTGAAGGGACTAGCGGGAGCACAGATACGCAGTATTTT.

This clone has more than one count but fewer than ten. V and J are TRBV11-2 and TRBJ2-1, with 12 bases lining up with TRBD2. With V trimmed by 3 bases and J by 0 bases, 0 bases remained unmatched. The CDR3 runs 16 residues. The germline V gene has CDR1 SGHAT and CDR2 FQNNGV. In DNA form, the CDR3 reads TGTGCCAGCAGCTTGACTAGCGGGAGCTCCTACAATGAGCAGTTCTTC. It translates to CASSLTSGSSYNEQFF. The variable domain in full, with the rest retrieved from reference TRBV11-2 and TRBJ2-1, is EAGVAQSPRYKIIEKRQSVAFWCNPISGHATLYWYQQILGQGPKLLIQFQNNGVVDDSQLPKDRFSAERLKGVDSTLKIQPAKLEDSAVYLCASSLTSGSSYNEQFFGPGTRLTVL.

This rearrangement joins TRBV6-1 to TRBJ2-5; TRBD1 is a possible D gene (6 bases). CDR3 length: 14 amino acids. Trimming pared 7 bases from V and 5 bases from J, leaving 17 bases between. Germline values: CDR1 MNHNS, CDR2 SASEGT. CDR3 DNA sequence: TGTGCCAGCACCCCTAAGGGAACAGGGGAGACCCAGTACTTC. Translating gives CASTPKGTGETQYF.

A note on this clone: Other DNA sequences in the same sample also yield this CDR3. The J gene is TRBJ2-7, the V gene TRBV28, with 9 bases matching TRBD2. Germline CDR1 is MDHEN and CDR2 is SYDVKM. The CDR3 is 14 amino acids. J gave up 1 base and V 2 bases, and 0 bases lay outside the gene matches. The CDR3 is CASSLLAGSYEQYF. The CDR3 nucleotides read TGTGCCAGCAGTTTACTAGCGGGATCCTACGAGCAGTACTTC.

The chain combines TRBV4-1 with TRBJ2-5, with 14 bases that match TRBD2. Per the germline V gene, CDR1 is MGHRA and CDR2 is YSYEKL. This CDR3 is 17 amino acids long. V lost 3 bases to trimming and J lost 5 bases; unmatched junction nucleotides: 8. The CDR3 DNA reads TGCGCCAGCAGCCAGACGGGACTAGCGGGAGAAAGGGAGACCCAGTACTTC. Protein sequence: CASSQTGLAGERETQYF.

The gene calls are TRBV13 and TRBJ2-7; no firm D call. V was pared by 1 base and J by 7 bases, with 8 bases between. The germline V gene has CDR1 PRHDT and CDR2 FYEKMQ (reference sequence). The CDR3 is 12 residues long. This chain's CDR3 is CASSLEGGEQYF. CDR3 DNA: TGTGCCAGCAGCTTAGAGGGTGGAGAGCAGTACTTC.

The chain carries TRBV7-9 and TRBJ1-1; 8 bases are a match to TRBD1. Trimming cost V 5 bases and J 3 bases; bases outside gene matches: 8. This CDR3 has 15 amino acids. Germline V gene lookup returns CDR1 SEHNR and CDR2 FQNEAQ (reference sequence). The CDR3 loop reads CASSQEDRVDTEAFF. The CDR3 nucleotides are TGTGCCAGCAGCCAAGAGGACAGGGTGGACACTGAAGCTTTCTTT.

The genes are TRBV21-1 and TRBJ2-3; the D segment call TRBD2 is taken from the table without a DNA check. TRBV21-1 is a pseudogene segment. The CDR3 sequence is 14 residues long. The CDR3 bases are TGTGCCAGCAGCAAAAGCGGGAGCACAGATACGCAGTATTTT. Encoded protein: CASSKSGSTDTQYF.

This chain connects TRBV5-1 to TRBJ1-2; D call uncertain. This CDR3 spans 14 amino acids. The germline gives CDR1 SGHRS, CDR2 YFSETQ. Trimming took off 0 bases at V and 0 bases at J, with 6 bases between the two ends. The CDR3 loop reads CASSLGHSNYGYTF. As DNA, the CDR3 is TGCGCCAGCAGCTTGGGACACTCTAACTATGGCTACACCTTC.

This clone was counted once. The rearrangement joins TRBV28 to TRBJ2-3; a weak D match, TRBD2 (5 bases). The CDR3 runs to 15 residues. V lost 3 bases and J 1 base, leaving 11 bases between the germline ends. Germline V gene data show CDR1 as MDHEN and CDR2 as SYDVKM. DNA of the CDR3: TGTGCCAGCAGTTTCGCGACTAAGGGCACAGATACGCAGTATTTT. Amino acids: CASSFATKGTDTQYF. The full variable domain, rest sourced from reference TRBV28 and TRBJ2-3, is DVKVTQSSRYLVKRTGEKVFLECVQDMDHENMFWYRQDPGLGLRLIYFSYDVKMKEKGDIPEGYSVSREKKERFSLILESASTNQTSMYLCASSFATKGTDTQYFGPGTRLTVL.

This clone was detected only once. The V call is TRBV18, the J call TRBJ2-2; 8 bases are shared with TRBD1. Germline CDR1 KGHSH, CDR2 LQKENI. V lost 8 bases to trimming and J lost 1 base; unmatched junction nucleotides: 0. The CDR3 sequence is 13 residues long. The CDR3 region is CASGTGNTGELFF. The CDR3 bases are TGTGCCAGCGGGACAGGGAACACCGGGGAGCTGTTTTTT. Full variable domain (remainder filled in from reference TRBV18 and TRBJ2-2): NAGVMQNPRHLVRRRGQEARLRCSPMKGHSHVYWYRQLPEEGLKFMVYLQKENIIDESGMPKERFSAEFPKEGPSILRIQQVVRGDSAAYFCASGTGNTGELFFGEGSRLTVL.